Reported below is one TCR beta chain. Its specificity is not known. 60 Vbeta and 13 Jbeta primers were used in PCR. Repertoires were generated with immunoSEQ multiplex PCR, while TCRdb's copy carries only in-frame clones and drops some. The table records 140,000 to 150,000 clones, around 70% of them present only once. These data are taken from a study of cytomegalovirus exposure and HLA in healthy donors. The study, taken as a whole, reports: Altogether, around 160 TCR beta chains were recorded as cytomegalovirus-associated. When a later analysis compared HLA-associated TCR beta chains with equally common others, the HLA-associated chains turned out to be more clonally expanded and to have lower generation probabilities.

This CDR3 region has 14 residues. The V gene's germline CDR1 is SGHKS and CDR2 YYEKEE (reference sequence). The germline V and J ends were trimmed by 4 bases and 2 bases, with 7 bases remaining between them. The gene calls are TRBV5-5 and TRBJ2-6; D is unresolved. The sample consisted of PBMCs. This receptor was taken from a man aged 35-49 years in good health and CMV-seronegative. The CDR3 DNA is TGTGCCAGCAGCCTCATAGCTGGGGCCAACGTCCTGACTTTC. Its translation: CASSLIAGANVLTF.